A single sample gave rise to the 6 T cell receptor beta chains below, sequenced in a study of spatial heterogeneity in lung cancer. From the 5' RACE reads, TCRdb called clonotypes with MiXCR, one entry per CDR3 protein. Among a few thousand distinct CDR3 sequences listed, 30% to 40% were seen once. The time point denotes: sample taken at primary tumor resection. Whole RNA was taken from tumor, nontumor lung or frozen PBMC; it was then sequenced unsorted. The specimen comprised PBMCs, sampled at surgery. Every receptor here comes from a male donor with early-stage non-small cell lung cancer.

Notes on this clonotype: The size of this beta chain means little, since it is a stray read in a library made for alpha chains. The chain carries TRBV20-1 and TRBJ2-7, with TRBD2 matching over 7 bases. Trimming cost V 3 bases and J 7 bases; bases outside gene matches: 12. This CDR3 has 14 residues. The germline gives CDR1 DFQATT, CDR2 SNEGSKA (reference sequence). DNA for the CDR3: TGCAGTGCTAGTATGAGGGAGGGTTTGGGGGAGCAGTACTTC. Amino acid sequence: CSASMREGLGEQYF.

For this clonotype: Being off target in a library aimed at alpha chains, this beta chain has a size of little meaning. The rearrangement uses TRBV12-3 or TRBV12-4 and TRBJ2-5; TRBD2 might be the D (5 bases). This CDR3 contains 12 residues. V shed 6 bases and J shed 4 bases, with 9 bases lying between them. The CDR3 sequence: CASSRGVETQYF. The CDR3 DNA reads as TGTGCCAGCAGCCGGGGAGTAGAGACCCAGTACTTC.

Note on this clonotype: This beta chain turned up in a library designed for alpha chains; as an off-target read, its abundance says little. CDR3 nucleotides: TGCAGCGTTGGGACAGGGGGGACCGGGGAGCTGTTTTTT. It specifies CSVGTGGTGELFF. The rearrangement joins TRBV29-1 to TRBJ2-2, with 10 positions matching TRBD1. V shed 4 bases, J shed 5 bases, and the junction held 1 base outside the gene matches. Germline values: CDR1 SQVTM, CDR2 ANQGSEA. The CDR3 spans 13 residues.

As regards this clonotype: Found in a library prepared for alpha chains, this beta chain is an off-target read, and its abundance has little meaning. The CDR3 region has the DNA TGCGCCAGCAGCCAAGAGGGCGGACGGATTATGACGGGCTACACCTTC. It yields the protein CASSQEGGRIMTGYTF. This chain uses TRBV4-1 with TRBJ1-2; no firm D call. The germline V gene has CDR1 MGHRA and CDR2 YSYEKL. V was cut by 0 bases and J by 8 bases, with 19 bases left in between. This CDR3 spans 16 amino acids.

This clonotype was seen only a few times. Because this beta chain is a stray read in a library intended to capture alpha chains, its abundance should not be given much weight. The chain employs TRBV5-1 and TRBJ2-7; 7 nucleotides align to TRBD2. CDR1 is SGHRS and CDR2 is YFSETQ in the germline V gene. With V trimmed by 5 bases and J by 7 bases, 9 bases remained unmatched. CDR3 length equals 13 residues. The CDR3 here is CASSPTGRGEQYF. The CDR3 DNA reads TGCGCCAGCAGTCCGACGGGGAGGGGAGAGCAGTACTTC. Filled out from reference TRBV5-1 and TRBJ2-7, the complete variable domain reads KAGVTQTPRYLIKTRGQQVTLSCSPISGHRSVSWYQQTPGQGLQFLFEYFSETQRNKGNFPGRFSGRQFSNSRSEMNVSTLELGDSALYLCASSPTGRGEQYFGPGTRLTVT.

This clonotype has just a few counts. With the library built for alpha chains, this beta chain is off target and its frequency is not meaningful. The rearrangement uses TRBV19 and TRBJ2-6; D is ambiguous. This CDR3 is 15 amino acids long. Trimming stripped 5 bases from V and 3 bases from J, with 11 bases between. Germline V gene data show CDR1 as LNHDA and CDR2 as SQIVND (reference sequence). CDR3: CASSPSSVGANVLTF. The DNA of the CDR3 is TGTGCCAGTAGTCCCTCGTCGGTTGGGGCCAACGTCCTGACTTTC.